This note documents a single T cell receptor (beta chain) sequence. Its antigen is unknown. Researchers ran the PCR with 60 Vbeta and 13 Jbeta primers. Some clones are missing from TCRdb's copy, which holds only in-frame ones; the method was immunoSEQ multiplex PCR. The data contain around 130,000 clones, approximately 81% of them seen just once; the ten biggest clones take up roughly 2%. The data are from a study of cytomegalovirus exposure and HLA in healthy donors. Study information: Most donors, roughly 77% of roughly 400 genotyped, fell in the Caucasian-associated ancestry cluster. Study-wide results and caveats: A list of more than 150 TCR beta chains associated with cytomegalovirus was given.

The CDR3 loop spans 18 amino acids. V shed 2 bases and J 0 bases; nucleotides not matched to a gene: 8. The V gene's germline CDR1 is LGHNA and CDR2 YSLEER. The rearrangement uses TRBV4-3 and TRBJ2-2, with 8 bases aligning to TRBD2. The receptor's source is a man aged 18-30 years in good health and CMV-seronegative. The sequenced sample consisted of PBMCs. CDR3 protein: CASSQPSLAGANTGELFF. The CDR3 DNA reads as TGCGCCAGCAGCCAACCCTCTCTAGCGGGCGCGAACACCGGGGAGCTGTTTTTT.